The 17 T cell receptor beta chains listed next were all sequenced from one sample in a study of T cells after yellow fever vaccination. TCRdb re-called the 5' RACE reads with MiXCR, one entry per CDR3 protein. Of more than 450,000 distinct CDR3 sequences listed, just over 20% were seen once; the top ten hold roughly a sixth. Sequencing used PBMCs, obtained approximately 20 days after the first yellow fever vaccination. These receptors were obtained from a man aged 18-30 years who received the YFV17D yellow fever vaccine.

This clonotype appeared a few times. The chain recombines TRBV28 with TRBJ2-1, with D perhaps given as TRBD1 or TRBD2 (5 bases each). The germline gives CDR1 MDHEN, CDR2 SYDVKM. The CDR3 extends over 15 amino acids. Trimming left V 7 bases short and J 1 base short, with 14 bases between. CDR3: CASKVLGASYNEQFF. For the CDR3, the DNA is TGTGCCAGCAAAGTCCTCGGGGCTTCCTACAATGAGCAGTTCTTC.

This clonotype appeared a single time. The chain carries TRBV7-9 and TRBJ2-2; D is unresolved. Germline V CDR1 and CDR2: SEHNR, FQNEAQ (reference sequence). V was clipped by 4 bases and J by 4 bases, with 7 bases between them. This CDR3 has 13 residues. CDR3 sequence reads: CASSSHSTGELFF. CDR3 in DNA: TGTGCCAGCAGCTCACACAGCACCGGGGAGCTGTTTTTT.

This clonotype has only a few counts. V gene TRBV28 combines with J gene TRBJ2-7, with TRBD1 matching 7 bases. CDR1 is MDHEN and CDR2 is SYDVKM in the germline V gene. This CDR3 is 13 amino acids long. V lost 6 bases to trimming and J lost 2 bases; unmatched junction nucleotides: 4. The CDR3 region has the DNA TGTGCCAGCAGACGGGACAGTCCCTACGAGCAGTACGTC. It codes for CASRRDSPYEQYV.

The rearrangement uses TRBV4-3 and TRBJ1-4; D uncertain. CDR1 and CDR2 from the germline V gene are LGHNA and YSLEER. The CDR3 has 17 amino acids. The ends were cut back, 0 bases at V and 4 bases at J, with 15 bases in the middle. CDR3 DNA sequence: TGCGCCAGCAGCCAAGATAGTATGACGGATTTTAATGAAAAACTGTTTTTT. It specifies CASSQDSMTDFNEKLFF.

This clonotype was counted only a few times. The chain combines TRBV2 with TRBJ2-7; no reliable D call. The germline V and J ends were trimmed by 10 bases and 5 bases, with 21 bases remaining between them. In germline, CDR1 is SNHLY, CDR2 FYNNEI. There are 14 residues in the CDR3. The CDR3 DNA is TGTGCCACAGTGATGCTTCCAGGAATCAACGAGCAGTACTTC. It encodes CATVMLPGINEQYF.

The chain uses TRBV4-3 and TRBJ1-2; a weak D match, TRBD1 (5 bases). Trimming took 0 bases from V and 3 from J, leaving 17 bases between them. Germline lookup yields CDR1 LGHNA and CDR2 YSLEER. The CDR3 sequence is 17 residues long. This CDR3 is CASSQDPGGNRYYGYTF. CDR3 DNA: TGCGCCAGCAGCCAAGATCCGGGGGGGAATCGGTACTATGGCTACACCTTC.

A single count supports this clonotype. The rearrangement joins TRBV29-1 to TRBJ2-7; D tentatively reads TRBD1 or TRBD2 (5 bases each). Looked up from germline, CDR1 is SQVTM and CDR2 is ANQGSEA. This CDR3 has 13 amino acids. Deletions cut 4 bases from V and 4 bases from J, with 14 bases between. The CDR3 sequence is CSVALSGPYEQYF. CDR3 bases: TGCAGCGTTGCCCTGTCGGGGCCTTACGAGCAGTACTTC.

This clonotype was counted a few times. The V gene is TRBV11-2, the J gene TRBJ2-1; 10 bases are a match to TRBD2. CDR1 is SGHAT, CDR2 FQNNGV, per germline. V trimming: 0 bases; J trimming: 5 bases; junction bases outside the gene matches: 19. The CDR3 sequence is 21 residues long. CDR3 in amino acids: CASSLEAKAPSLAGVHNEQFF. The CDR3 DNA sequence: TGTGCCAGCAGCTTAGAAGCTAAGGCCCCATCGCTAGCGGGGGTTCACAATGAGCAGTTCTTC.

The genes are TRBV5-1 and TRBJ2-7; the match to TRBD1 covers 9 bases. Germline values: CDR1 SGHRS, CDR2 YFSETQ. V dropped 3 bases and J dropped 4; count of bases not matched to a gene: 5. There are 14 residues in the CDR3. The CDR3 reads CASSSQGASYEQYF. CDR3 bases: TGCGCCAGCAGCTCACAGGGGGCATCTTACGAGCAGTACTTC.

The rearrangement uses TRBV19 and TRBJ2-7, with 9 bases fitting TRBD2. Looked up from germline, CDR1 is LNHDA and CDR2 is SQIVND (reference sequence). Trimming removed 6 bases from V and 5 bases from J; junction bases left unmatched: 11. CDR3 size: 15 residues. As DNA, the CDR3 is TGTGCCAGTAGCCCGGGACTAGCAGGCCTCGACGAGCAGTACGTC. Translation: CASSPGLAGLDEQYV.

This clonotype was picked up many times. This likely comes from a read error, as the CDR3 has no conserved phenylalanine or tryptophan at its end. No DNA is shown, since the ends of the CDR3 on it are uncertain; the CDR3 is the one TCRdb lists. CDR3 sequence reads: CSASLPHLAGGLI. This chain uses TRBV20-1 with TRBJ2-1; the table's D call of TRBD2 was not tested on the DNA. The length of the CDR3 is 13 amino acids, counting both ends. Germline assignment: CDR1 DFQATT and CDR2 SNEGSKA (reference sequence).

This clonotype was seen only a few times. This chain joins TRBV18 and TRBJ2-5, with 10 bases that match TRBD2. Trimming took 0 bases from V and 3 from J; bases not matched to a gene: 4. The CDR3 extends over 16 amino acids. Germline-derived CDR1 and CDR2 are KGHSH and LQKENI. CDR3 sequence: CASSPPLAGAEETQYF. Here the CDR3 DNA reads TGTGCCAGCTCACCACCGCTAGCGGGGGCCGAAGAGACCCAGTACTTC.

The chain is built from TRBV6-5 and TRBJ1-2; 7 bases align to TRBD1. The V segment lost 2 bases and the J segment 2 bases; nucleotides outside the gene matches: 11. Germline V CDR1 and CDR2: MNHEY, SVGAGI. The CDR3 extends over 17 amino acids. In DNA form, the CDR3 reads TGTGCCAGCAGTTACCCGAAGGGACAGTATCAGAACTATGGCTACACCTTC. This encodes CASSYPKGQYQNYGYTF.

The rearrangement uses TRBV2 and TRBJ1-5, with 8 bases fitting TRBD1. Germline V CDR1 and CDR2: SNHLY, FYNNEI. This CDR3 has 16 amino acids. Unmatched junction bases numbered 9, after V lost 1 base and J lost 7 bases. CDR3 DNA sequence: TGTGCCAGCAGTGAAGGGCCAGGGGGCGGTCGACAGCCCCAGCATTTT. This sequence encodes CASSEGPGGGRQPQHF.

Only one count was recorded for this clonotype. CDR3 DNA: TGTGCCAGCACCGTGGGGGGGGGCTTGGCAGATACGCAGTATTTT. Encoded protein: CASTVGGGLADTQYF. V usage is TRBV27 and J usage is TRBJ2-3; D possibly corresponds to TRBD2 (7 bases). Trimming pared 7 bases from V and 4 bases from J, leaving 18 bases between. CDR3 length: 15 amino acids. Germline values: CDR1 MNHEY, CDR2 SMNVEV (reference sequence).

The chain is built from TRBV20-1 and TRBJ1-1, with 7 bases matching TRBD1. After removal of 1 base from V and 6 bases from J, the junction contained 5 bases not matched to a gene. From germline, CDR1 is DFQATT and CDR2 SNEGSKA (reference sequence). This CDR3 comprises 13 residues. In DNA form, the CDR3 reads TGCAGTGCTAGAGGGCTACAGGGGCCTGAAGCTTTCTTT. This encodes CSARGLQGPEAFF.

There are a few counts of this clonotype. The V call is TRBV7-9, the J call TRBJ2-2; 7 bases are a match to TRBD1. V dropped 5 bases and J dropped 1; count of bases not matched to a gene: 4. CDR3 size: 15 residues. Germline CDR1 and CDR2: SEHNR and FQNEAQ (reference sequence). CDR3 sequence: CASSLRDRNTGELFF. The CDR3 DNA is TGTGCCAGCAGCCTCCGGGACAGGAACACCGGGGAGCTGTTTTTT.